Below, 10 T cell receptor beta chains from the same sample are listed, as sequenced in a study of cytomegalovirus exposure and HLA in healthy donors. The data were produced by immunoSEQ multiplex PCR, yet TCRdb's version contains in-frame clones alone and is incomplete. The data contain roughly 350,000 clones, 86% of them seen just once; the ten biggest clones take up more than 0.8%. The sample consisted of PBMCs. Source of these receptors: a woman between 18 and 29 years old in good health and CMV-seronegative.

This clone was detected only once. This chain links TRBV29-1 with TRBJ2-3, with 8 bases fitting TRBD2. V lost 5 bases and J lost 2; bases outside the gene matches: 9. CDR1 and CDR2 (germline): SQVTM, ANQGSEA. The CDR3 sequence is 15 residues long. CDR3 loop: CSVPRLAGTTDTQYF. The CDR3 region has the DNA TGCAGCGTTCCCCGGTTAGCGGGAACCACAGATACGCAGTATTTT.

The V and J genes are TRBV5-1 and TRBJ1-1, with unresolved D. Germline loops: CDR1 SGHRS, CDR2 YFSETQ. This CDR3 spans 13 amino acids. V gave up 3 bases and J gave up 6 bases, with 12 bases separating them. The CDR3 DNA is TGCGCCAGCAGCTCTGGCAGTACCCCTGAAGCTTTCTTT. As protein: CASSSGSTPEAFF.

This rearrangement joins TRBV5-1 to TRBJ2-3; TRBD2 is a possible D gene (5 bases). The length of the CDR3 is 15 residues. Trimming left V 0 bases short and J 0 bases short, with 8 bases between. Germline lookup yields CDR1 SGHRS and CDR2 YFSETQ. CDR3: CASSLVATSTDTQYF. CDR3 DNA sequence: TGCGCCAGCAGCTTGGTAGCGACTAGCACAGATACGCAGTATTTT. Together with reference TRBV5-1 and TRBJ2-3, the CDR3 gives the full variable domain: KAGVTQTPRYLIKTRGQQVTLSCSPISGHRSVSWYQQTPGQGLQFLFEYFSETQRNKGNFPGRFSGRQFSNSRSEMNVSTLELGDSALYLCASSLVATSTDTQYFGPGTRLTVL.

V and J are TRBV11-2 and TRBJ1-2; D not resolved. Deletions cut 6 bases from V and 4 bases from J, with 12 bases between. Germline lookup yields CDR1 SGHAT and CDR2 FQNNGV. This CDR3 spans 13 amino acids. In DNA form, the CDR3 reads TGTGCCAGCAGTTCAACCGGGGTCTATGGCTACACCTTC. This codes for CASSSTGVYGYTF.

This chain connects TRBV7-8 to TRBJ2-4; tentatively, D is TRBD2 (6 bases). Germline CDR1 reads SGHVS; CDR2 reads FQNEAQ. The CDR3 extends over 15 amino acids. Trimming shortened V by 2 bases and J by 9 bases, and 17 bases separated the two germline ends. CDR3 coding DNA: TGTGCCAGCAGCTTACGTCCCAGCGGGTTCTTCATTCAGTACTTC. Its translation: CASSLRPSGFFIQYF.

The count of this clone is one. The chain carries TRBV28 and TRBJ1-5, with D perhaps matching TRBD1 (5 bases). Germline V gene sequence: CDR1 MDHEN, CDR2 SYDVKM. V was shortened by 5 bases and J by 6 bases, with 14 bases between the two germline ends. The CDR3 totals 14 residues. CDR3 in amino acids: CASSLGGEAQPQHF. CDR3 nucleotide sequence: TGTGCCAGCAGTCTTGGAGGGGAAGCTCAGCCCCAGCATTTT. The full variable domain, with the rest looked up from reference TRBV28 and TRBJ1-5, is DVKVTQSSRYLVKRTGEKVFLECVQDMDHENMFWYRQDPGLGLRLIYFSYDVKMKEKGDIPEGYSVSREKKERFSLILESASTNQTSMYLCASSLGGEAQPQHFGDGTRLSIL.

This chain connects TRBV2 to TRBJ2-7, with D maybe TRBD1 (5 bases). Trimming stripped 3 bases from V and 2 bases from J, with 14 bases between. Germline V gives CDR1 SNHLY, CDR2 FYNNEI. The CDR3 contains 15 residues. The CDR3 sequence: CASSEWKQATYEQYF. DNA of the CDR3: TGTGCCAGCAGTGAGTGGAAACAGGCCACCTACGAGCAGTACTTC.

This clone was recorded many times. This sequence joins TRBV2 and TRBJ2-5; 9 positions agree with TRBD1. CDR1 is SNHLY and CDR2 is FYNNEI in the germline V gene. Unmatched junction bases numbered 7, after V lost 4 bases and J lost 4 bases. This CDR3 is 15 amino acids long. The CDR3 DNA follows: TGTGCCAGCAGTGCCCGTACAGGGGGCAGAGAGACCCAGTACTTC. This codes for CASSARTGGRETQYF.

The genes are TRBV7-9 and TRBJ1-4; 10 positions agree with TRBD1. V lost 6 bases, J lost 6 bases, and 7 bases stayed unmatched. Per germline, CDR1 SEHNR and CDR2 FQNEAQ (reference sequence). The CDR3 runs 15 residues. The CDR3 here is CASSRDRGVDEKLFF. The CDR3 bases are TGTGCCAGCAGTCGGGACAGGGGTGTGGATGAAAAACTGTTTTTT.

This clone turned up a few times. V is TRBV18 and J is TRBJ2-1; possibly TRBD2 for D (5 bases). This CDR3 region has 13 residues. V was trimmed by 3 bases and J by 8 bases, leaving 11 bases between them. CDR1 and CDR2 from the germline V gene are KGHSH and LQKENI. The CDR3 DNA is TGTGCCAGCTCACCCGGGGTCGGCGATGAGCAGTTCTTC. Residues: CASSPGVGDEQFF.